This passage covers 2 T cell receptor beta chains from one sample sequenced in a study of blood T cell repertoires in COVID-19. Only in-frame clones appear in the TCRdb table, and some are missing; sequencing was by immunoSEQ multiplex PCR. The sample consists of under 450,000 clones, more than 75% of them appearing once. Sequenced input: PBMCs or T cells enriched from blood (not recorded which). The receptors stem from a man in his thirties or forties who had recovered from COVID-19.

The V call is TRBV19, the J call TRBJ2-1; D is unclear. The ends were cut back, 3 bases at V and 5 bases at J, with 14 bases in the middle. The CDR3 has 15 amino acids. Germline V gene lookup returns CDR1 LNHDA and CDR2 SQIVND (reference sequence). The CDR3 region has the DNA TGTGCCAGTAGTATGGTCCGGATTCAGGACAATGAGCAGTTCTTC. The encoded protein is CASSMVRIQDNEQFF.

The V and J genes are TRBV9 and TRBJ2-1; D unresolved. V lost 0 bases and J 4 bases, leaving 11 bases between the germline ends. Germline assignment: CDR1 SGDLS and CDR2 YYNGEE. The CDR3 runs 15 residues. Here the CDR3 reads CASSVAEASYNEQFF. In nucleotides, the CDR3 is TGTGCCAGCAGCGTAGCTGAGGCGTCATACAATGAGCAGTTCTTC. The full variable domain, its missing parts supplied by reference TRBV9 and TRBJ2-1, is DSGVTQTPKHLITATGQRVTLRCSPRSGDLSVYWYQQSLDQGLQFLIQYYNGEERAKGNILERFSAQQFPDLHSELNLSSLELGDSALYFCASSVAEASYNEQFFGPGTRLTVL.